Below, 20 T cell receptor beta chains from the same sample are listed, as sequenced in a study of shared clonotypes between healthy human individuals. Profiled with immunoSEQ multiplex PCR; TCRdb holds only in-frame clones, not every one. The sample has 2 million to 3 million clones; under 95% are singletons. Sequenced: naive CD4+ T cells from PBMCs. Stated subset: CD45RA+ positively selected. These receptors all stem from a man aged 18 to 30 in good health. Some clones in this sample may be carry-over from other donors' samples.

CDR3 amino acids: CASSLDQSPYNEQFF. In nucleotides, the CDR3 is TGTGCCAGCAGCTTAGACCAGTCCCCCTACAATGAGCAGTTCTTC. The V gene is TRBV7-3, the J gene TRBJ2-1; no clear D. Looked up from germline, CDR1 is SGHTA and CDR2 is FQGTGA. V was shortened by 2 bases and J by 2 bases, with 10 bases between the two germline ends. The CDR3 covers 15 residues. Full variable domain (outside the CDR3, taken from reference TRBV7-3 and TRBJ2-1): GAGVSQTPSNKVTEKGKYVELRCDPISGHTALYWYRQSLGQGPEFLIYFQGTGAADDSGLPNDRFFAVRPEGSVSTLKIQRTERGDSAVYLCASSLDQSPYNEQFFGPGTRLTVL.

The rearrangement uses TRBV11-2 and TRBJ2-7, with D hard to call. Germline V gene data show CDR1 as SGHAT and CDR2 as FQNNGV. The CDR3 runs to 14 residues. V was shortened by 0 bases and J by 2 bases, with 8 bases between the two germline ends. The CDR3 DNA sequence: TGTGCCAGCAGCTTAGACCCCCAACCCTACGAGCAGTACTTC. This encodes CASSLDPQPYEQYF.

The genes are TRBV5-1 and TRBJ2-7; 9 bases align to TRBD1. This CDR3 has 16 amino acids. Germline loops: CDR1 SGHRS, CDR2 YFSETQ. V was pared by 1 base and J by 4 bases, with 9 bases of the junction left unmatched. As DNA, the CDR3 is TGCGCCAGCAGCTTGCCCCAACAGGGGGCGAGTTACGAGCAGTACTTC. Translating it yields CASSLPQQGASYEQYF.

Of note for this clone: Within the sample, other DNA sequences also encode this same CDR3. The V call is TRBV28, the J call TRBJ2-7; D is possibly TRBD2 (5 bases). CDR1 is MDHEN, CDR2 SYDVKM, per germline. This CDR3 spans 12 amino acids. The V end lost 6 bases, the J end lost 2 bases, and 8 bases lay between the germline ends. The CDR3 reads CASSLGTYEQYF. The CDR3 DNA reads as TGTGCCAGCAGCCTCGGGACCTACGAGCAGTACTTC.

The genes are TRBV19 and TRBJ1-1; D unclear. CDR1 is LNHDA, CDR2 SQIVND, per germline (reference sequence). The length of the CDR3 is 14 residues. V was clipped by 6 bases and J by 3 bases, with 14 bases between them. CDR3 loop: CASRELGRDTEAFF. In nucleotides, the CDR3 is TGTGCCAGTAGAGAGCTCGGGAGGGACACTGAAGCTTTCTTT.

In its sample, this clone was seen once. An end of the junction does not agree with germline; a read error may underlie this. This specimen includes other DNA sequences encoding the same CDR3. The V and J genes are TRBV5-1 and TRBJ2-7; D is possibly TRBD1 or TRBD2 (5 bases each). CDR3 size: 14 residues. The germline V gene has CDR1 SGHRS and CDR2 YFSETQ. The CDR3 reads CASSLGTSSGEQYF. The DNA of the CDR3 is TGCGCCAGCAGTTTGGGGACGAGCAGTGGCGAGCAGTACTTC.

This chain connects TRBV10-3 to TRBJ1-1, with D possibly being TRBD1 (5 bases). The germline V gene encodes CDR1 ENHRY and CDR2 SYGVKD. V gave up 6 bases and J gave up 4 bases, with 15 bases separating them. CDR3 length: 14 residues. The CDR3 loop reads CAIRSGGFVTEAFF. The CDR3, as DNA: TGTGCCATCAGGTCGGGGGGGTTCGTCACTGAAGCTTTCTTT.

This clone came up once. This rearrangement joins TRBV11-2 to TRBJ2-1; weak D call: TRBD2 (5 bases). Germline CDR1 is SGHAT and CDR2 is FQNNGV. This CDR3 contains 16 residues. The germline V and J ends were trimmed by 5 bases and 3 bases, with 17 bases remaining between them. CDR3 bases: TGTGCCAGCAGCGTAGGCGACGGGAAGAACTACAATGAGCAGTTCTTC. Encoded protein: CASSVGDGKNYNEQFF.

J is TRBJ2-1 and V is TRBV27, with 12 bases identical to TRBD2. The V gene end was trimmed by 2 bases and the J gene end by 8 bases; junction bases not matched to a gene: 4. This CDR3 comprises 15 residues. Germline V gene data show CDR1 as MNHEY and CDR2 as SMNVEV (reference sequence). The CDR3 nucleotides are TGTGCCAGCAGTTTAGTGACTAGCGGGAGTTATGAGCAGTTCTTC. This translates into CASSLVTSGSYEQFF.

The chain links TRBV9 to TRBJ1-6; tentatively, D is TRBD1 (5 bases). Per the germline V gene, CDR1 is SGDLS and CDR2 is YYNGEE. The CDR3 loop spans 14 amino acids. The V and J ends lost 4 bases and 10 bases respectively, with 15 bases between them. In DNA, the CDR3 is TGTGCCAGCAGCTCCGGGACCTCGGAGTCACCCCTCCACTTT. Protein product: CASSSGTSESPLHF.

The V gene is TRBV7-9, the J gene TRBJ2-3, with TRBD2 matching over 10 bases. CDR1 and CDR2 (germline): SEHNR, FQNEAQ (reference sequence). J was trimmed by 2 bases and V by 4 bases; bases with no gene match: 9. The CDR3 extends over 17 amino acids. CDR3 DNA: TGTGCCAGCAGCTGGAGGTCTAGCGGGAGCCCCACAGATACGCAGTATTTT. It specifies CASSWRSSGSPTDTQYF.

The rearrangement links TRBV29-1 to TRBJ2-5; no clear D. The J call is doubtful: the DNA matches TRBJ2-7 better. Germline lookup yields CDR1 SQVTM and CDR2 ANQGSEA. CDR3 length: 12 residues. Written as DNA, the CDR3 is TGCAGCGTTCTTATACAAGGCCACGAGCAGTACTTC. It encodes CSVLIQGHEQYF.

This clone was observed a single time. The J gene is TRBJ1-1, the V gene TRBV19, with D uncertain. The germline V gene encodes CDR1 LNHDA and CDR2 SQIVND (reference sequence). V gave up 6 bases and J gave up 1 base, with 18 bases separating them. This CDR3 has 16 residues. CDR3 region: CASSPRAGRANTEAFF. Here the CDR3 DNA reads TGTGCCAGTAGCCCTAGGGCTGGGCGGGCGAACACTGAAGCTTTCTTT.

A single count supports this clone. This rearrangement joins TRBV27 to TRBJ1-6; 7 bases map to TRBD1. Germline values: CDR1 MNHEY, CDR2 SMNVEV (reference sequence). This CDR3 has 16 residues. V lost 4 bases to trimming and J lost 5 bases; unmatched junction nucleotides: 8. CDR3 sequence reads: CASSSPYQGDNSPLHF. The CDR3 DNA is TGTGCCAGCAGTTCTCCGTACCAGGGGGATAATTCACCCCTCCACTTT.

V and J are TRBV7-9 and TRBJ2-6; unclear D gene. Germline loops: CDR1 SEHNR, CDR2 FQNEAQ (reference sequence). CDR3 size: 19 residues. V lost 0 bases to trimming and J lost 0 bases, with 15 bases between them. CDR3 nucleotides: TGTGCCAGCAGCTTAGCGTTAGGGATTCCCCTCTCTGGGGCCAACGTCCTGACTTTC. Its translation is CASSLALGIPLSGANVLTF.

Only one count was recorded for this clone. V gene TRBV7-6 combines with J gene TRBJ1-6, with 7 bases that match TRBD1. CDR1 SGHVS and CDR2 FNYEAQ come from the germline V gene. This CDR3 comprises 12 residues. V shed 6 bases, J shed 9 bases, and the junction held 2 bases outside the gene matches. CDR3 amino acids: CASSPGGSPLHF. CDR3 DNA sequence: TGTGCCAGCAGTCCAGGGGGTTCACCCCTCCACTTT.

A remark on this clone: The sample carries other DNA sequences with the same CDR3. The V call is TRBV19, the J call TRBJ1-5; a possible D gene is TRBD1 (5 bases). Germline V CDR1 and CDR2: LNHDA, SQIVND (reference sequence). CDR3 size: 13 residues. V lost 2 bases to trimming and J lost 7 bases, with 9 bases between them. The CDR3 sequence is CASSIQRGQPQHF. CDR3 sequence (DNA): TGTGCCAGTAGTATACAGAGGGGCCAGCCCCAGCATTTT.

This clone has only one observation. V and J are TRBV7-6 and TRBJ2-7; 8 nucleotides align to TRBD1. Germline V lookup: CDR1 SGHVS, CDR2 FNYEAQ. The CDR3 is 14 residues long. J gave up 2 bases and V 1 base, and 1 base lay outside the gene matches. The CDR3, as DNA: TGTGCCAGCAGCTTAGGACAGGGGACCTACGAGCAGTACTTC. Amino acid sequence: CASSLGQGTYEQYF. Full variable domain (missing parts from reference TRBV7-6 and TRBJ2-7): GAGVSQSPRYKVTKRGQDVALRCDPISGHVSLYWYRQALGQGPEFLTYFNYEAQQDKSGLPNDRFSAERPEGSISTLTIQRTEQRDSAMYRCASSLGQGTYEQYFGPGTRLTVT.

The genes are TRBV11-2 and TRBJ2-2; 14 nucleotides align to TRBD2. Germline V gene lookup returns CDR1 SGHAT and CDR2 FQNNGV. Unmatched junction bases numbered 9, after V lost 5 bases and J lost 7 bases. There are 17 residues in the CDR3. The CDR3 protein is CASSPPGLAGAGGELFF. CDR3 in DNA: TGTGCCAGCAGCCCACCGGGACTAGCGGGAGCGGGCGGGGAGCTGTTTTTT.

This chain joins TRBV6-1 and TRBJ2-1, with D perhaps matching TRBD2 (5 bases). V gave up 8 bases and J gave up 9 bases, with 14 bases separating them. This CDR3 region has 12 residues. Germline values: CDR1 MNHNS, CDR2 SASEGT. The CDR3 is CASPNTSREQFF. CDR3 DNA: TGTGCCAGCCCGAACACTAGTCGTGAGCAGTTCTTC.